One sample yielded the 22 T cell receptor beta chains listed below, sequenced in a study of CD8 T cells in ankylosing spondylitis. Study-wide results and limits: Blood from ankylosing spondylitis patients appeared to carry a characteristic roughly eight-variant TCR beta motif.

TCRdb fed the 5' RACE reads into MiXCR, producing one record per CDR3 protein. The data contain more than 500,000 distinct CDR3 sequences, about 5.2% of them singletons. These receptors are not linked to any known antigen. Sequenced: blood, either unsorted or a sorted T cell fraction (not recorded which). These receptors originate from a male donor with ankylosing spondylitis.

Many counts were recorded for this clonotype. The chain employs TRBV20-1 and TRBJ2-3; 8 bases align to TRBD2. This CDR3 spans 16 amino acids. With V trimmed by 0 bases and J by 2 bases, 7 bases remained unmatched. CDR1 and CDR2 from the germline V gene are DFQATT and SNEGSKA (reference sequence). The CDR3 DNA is TGCAGTGCTAGAGATTCCCAGCGGGGGCCCACAGATACGCAGTATTTT. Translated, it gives CSARDSQRGPTDTQYF.

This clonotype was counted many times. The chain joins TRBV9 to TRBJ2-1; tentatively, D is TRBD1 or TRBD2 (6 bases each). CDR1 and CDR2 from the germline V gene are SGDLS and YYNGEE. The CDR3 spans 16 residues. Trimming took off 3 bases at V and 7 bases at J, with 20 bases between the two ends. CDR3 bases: TGTGCCAGCAGCGACGGGGCGTTGGGGGGCCCAAATGAGCAGTTCTTC. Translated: CASSDGALGGPNEQFF.

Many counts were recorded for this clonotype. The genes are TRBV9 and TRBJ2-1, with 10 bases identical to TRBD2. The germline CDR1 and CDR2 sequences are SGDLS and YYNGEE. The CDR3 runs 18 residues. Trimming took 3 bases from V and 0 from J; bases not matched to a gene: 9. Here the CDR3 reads CASSAFGTSASSYNEQFF. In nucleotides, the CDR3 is TGTGCCAGCAGCGCTTTCGGGACTAGCGCGAGCTCCTACAATGAGCAGTTCTTC.

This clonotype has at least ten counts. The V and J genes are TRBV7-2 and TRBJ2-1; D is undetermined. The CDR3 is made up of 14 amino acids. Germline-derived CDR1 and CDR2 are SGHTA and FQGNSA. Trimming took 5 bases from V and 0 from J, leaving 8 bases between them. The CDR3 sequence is CASSLLNSYNEQFF. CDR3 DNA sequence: TGTGCCAGCAGCCTACTTAACTCCTACAATGAGCAGTTCTTC.

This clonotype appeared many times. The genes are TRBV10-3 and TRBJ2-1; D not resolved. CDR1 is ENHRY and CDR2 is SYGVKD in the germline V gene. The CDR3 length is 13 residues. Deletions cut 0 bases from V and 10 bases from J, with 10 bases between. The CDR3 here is CAISESIGWEQFF. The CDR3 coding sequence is TGTGCCATCAGTGAGTCGATAGGATGGGAGCAGTTCTTC.

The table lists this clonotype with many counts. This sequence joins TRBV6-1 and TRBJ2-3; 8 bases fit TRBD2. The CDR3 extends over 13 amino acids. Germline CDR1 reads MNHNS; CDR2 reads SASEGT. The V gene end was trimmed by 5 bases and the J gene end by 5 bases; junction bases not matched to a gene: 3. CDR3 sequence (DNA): TGTGCCAGCAGTCGGCGGGAGGAAGATACGCAGTATTTT. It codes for CASSRREEDTQYF.

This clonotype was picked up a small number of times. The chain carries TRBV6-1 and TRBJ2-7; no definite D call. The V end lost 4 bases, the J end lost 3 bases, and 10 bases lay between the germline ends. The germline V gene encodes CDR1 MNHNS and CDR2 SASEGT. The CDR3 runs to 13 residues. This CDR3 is CASSGWRSYEQYF. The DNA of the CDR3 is TGTGCCAGCAGTGGATGGCGGAGCTACGAGCAGTACTTC.

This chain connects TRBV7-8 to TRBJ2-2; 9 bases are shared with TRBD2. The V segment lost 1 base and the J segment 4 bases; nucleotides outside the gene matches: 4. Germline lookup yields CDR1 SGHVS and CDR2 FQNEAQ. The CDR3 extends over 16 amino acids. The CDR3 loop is CASSLGGGGVTGELFF. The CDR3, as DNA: TGTGCCAGCAGCTTAGGAGGCGGGGGGGTCACCGGGGAGCTGTTTTTT.

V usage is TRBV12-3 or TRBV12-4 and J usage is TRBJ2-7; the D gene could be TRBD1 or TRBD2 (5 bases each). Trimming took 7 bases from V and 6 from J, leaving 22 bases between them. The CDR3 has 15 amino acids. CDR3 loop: CASTPTRGVALEQYF. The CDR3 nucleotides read TGTGCCAGCACCCCTACGAGGGGCGTAGCCCTCGAGCAGTACTTC.

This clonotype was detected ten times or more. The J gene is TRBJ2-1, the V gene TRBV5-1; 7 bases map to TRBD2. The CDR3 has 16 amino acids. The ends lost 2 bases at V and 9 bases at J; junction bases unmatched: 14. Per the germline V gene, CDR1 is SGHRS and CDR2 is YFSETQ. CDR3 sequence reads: CASSLGLRDYSAEQFF. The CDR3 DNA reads TGCGCCAGCAGCTTAGGCCTCCGGGACTACTCGGCTGAGCAGTTCTTC. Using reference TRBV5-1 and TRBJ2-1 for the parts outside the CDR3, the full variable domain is KAGVTQTPRYLIKTRGQQVTLSCSPISGHRSVSWYQQTPGQGLQFLFEYFSETQRNKGNFPGRFSGRQFSNSRSEMNVSTLELGDSALYLCASSLGLRDYSAEQFFGPGTRLTVL.

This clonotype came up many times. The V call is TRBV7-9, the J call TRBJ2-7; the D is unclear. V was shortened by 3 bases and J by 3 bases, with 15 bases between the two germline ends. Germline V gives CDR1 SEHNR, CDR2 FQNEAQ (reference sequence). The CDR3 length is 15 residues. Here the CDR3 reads CASSLWPSAHYEQYF. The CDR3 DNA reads TGTGCCAGCAGCTTGTGGCCATCGGCCCACTACGAGCAGTACTTC.

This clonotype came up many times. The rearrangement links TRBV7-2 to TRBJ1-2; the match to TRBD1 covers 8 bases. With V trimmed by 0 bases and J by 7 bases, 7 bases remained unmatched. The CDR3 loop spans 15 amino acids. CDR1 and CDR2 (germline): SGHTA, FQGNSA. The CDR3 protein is CASSLAVGQGGGYTF. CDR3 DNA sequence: TGTGCCAGCAGCTTAGCTGTAGGACAGGGAGGTGGCTACACCTTC.

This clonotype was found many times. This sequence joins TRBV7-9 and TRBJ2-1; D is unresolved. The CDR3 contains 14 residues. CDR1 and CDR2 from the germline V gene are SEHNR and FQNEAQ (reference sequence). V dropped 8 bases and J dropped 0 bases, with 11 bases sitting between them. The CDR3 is CASLSPSSYNEQFF. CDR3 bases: TGTGCCAGCCTATCCCCGAGCTCCTACAATGAGCAGTTCTTC.

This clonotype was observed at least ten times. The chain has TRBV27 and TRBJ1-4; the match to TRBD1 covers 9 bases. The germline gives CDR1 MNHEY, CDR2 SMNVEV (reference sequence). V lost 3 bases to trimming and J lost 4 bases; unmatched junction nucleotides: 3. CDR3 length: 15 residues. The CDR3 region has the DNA TGTGCCAGCAGTTTGTGGGGACAGGGTAATGAAAAACTGTTTTTT. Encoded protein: CASSLWGQGNEKLFF.

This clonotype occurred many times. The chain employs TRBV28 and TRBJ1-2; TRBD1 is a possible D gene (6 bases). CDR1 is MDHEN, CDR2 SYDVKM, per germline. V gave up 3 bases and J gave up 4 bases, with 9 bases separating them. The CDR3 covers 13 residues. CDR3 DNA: TGTGCCAGCAGTTTCGACAGGACCTATGGCTACACCTTC. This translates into CASSFDRTYGYTF.

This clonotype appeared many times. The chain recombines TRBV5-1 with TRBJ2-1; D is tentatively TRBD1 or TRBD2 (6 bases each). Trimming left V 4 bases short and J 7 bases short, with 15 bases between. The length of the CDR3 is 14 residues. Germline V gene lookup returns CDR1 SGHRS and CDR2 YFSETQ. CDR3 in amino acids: CASSAGEGGNEQFF. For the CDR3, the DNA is TGCGCCAGCAGCGCAGGAGAGGGGGGAAATGAGCAGTTCTTC.

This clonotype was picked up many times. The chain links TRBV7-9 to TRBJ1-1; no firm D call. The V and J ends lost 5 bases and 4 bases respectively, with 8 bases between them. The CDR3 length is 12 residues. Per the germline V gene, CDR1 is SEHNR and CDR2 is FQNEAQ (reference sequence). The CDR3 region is CASSVPLTEAFF. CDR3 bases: TGTGCCAGCAGCGTCCCTCTCACTGAAGCTTTCTTT.

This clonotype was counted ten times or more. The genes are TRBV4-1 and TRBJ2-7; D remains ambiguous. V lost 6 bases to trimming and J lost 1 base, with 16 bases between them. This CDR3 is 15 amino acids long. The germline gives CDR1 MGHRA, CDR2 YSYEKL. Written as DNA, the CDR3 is TGCGCCAGCAGACGAAGGGTTCTGGGGTCCTACGAGCAGTACTTC. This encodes CASRRRVLGSYEQYF.

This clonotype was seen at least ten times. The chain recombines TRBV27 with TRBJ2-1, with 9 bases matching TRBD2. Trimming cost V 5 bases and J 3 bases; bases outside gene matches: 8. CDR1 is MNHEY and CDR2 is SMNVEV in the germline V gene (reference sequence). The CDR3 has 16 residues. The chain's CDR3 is CASSPSSGVLYNEQFF. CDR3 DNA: TGTGCCAGCAGTCCTTCTAGCGGGGTCCTCTACAATGAGCAGTTCTTC.

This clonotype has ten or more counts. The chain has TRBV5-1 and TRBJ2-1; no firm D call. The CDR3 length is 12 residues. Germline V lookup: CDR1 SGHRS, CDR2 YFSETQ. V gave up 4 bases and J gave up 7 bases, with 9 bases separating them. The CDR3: CASSPGWNEQFF. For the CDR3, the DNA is TGCGCCAGCAGCCCTGGGTGGAATGAGCAGTTCTTC.

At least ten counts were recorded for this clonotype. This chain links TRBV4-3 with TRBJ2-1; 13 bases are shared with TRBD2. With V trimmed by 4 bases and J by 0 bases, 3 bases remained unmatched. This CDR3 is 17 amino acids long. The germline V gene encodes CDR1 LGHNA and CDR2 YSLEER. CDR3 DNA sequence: TGCGCCAGCAGCCCGGGACTAGCGGGGAGCTCCTACAATGAGCAGTTCTTC. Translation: CASSPGLAGSSYNEQFF.

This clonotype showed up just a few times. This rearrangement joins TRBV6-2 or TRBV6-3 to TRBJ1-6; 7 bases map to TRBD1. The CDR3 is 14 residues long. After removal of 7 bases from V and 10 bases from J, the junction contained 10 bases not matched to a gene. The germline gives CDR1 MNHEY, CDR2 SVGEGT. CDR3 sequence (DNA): TGTGCCAGCAAAAGGGACAGCGTCACCTCACCCCTCCACTTT. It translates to CASKRDSVTSPLHF.